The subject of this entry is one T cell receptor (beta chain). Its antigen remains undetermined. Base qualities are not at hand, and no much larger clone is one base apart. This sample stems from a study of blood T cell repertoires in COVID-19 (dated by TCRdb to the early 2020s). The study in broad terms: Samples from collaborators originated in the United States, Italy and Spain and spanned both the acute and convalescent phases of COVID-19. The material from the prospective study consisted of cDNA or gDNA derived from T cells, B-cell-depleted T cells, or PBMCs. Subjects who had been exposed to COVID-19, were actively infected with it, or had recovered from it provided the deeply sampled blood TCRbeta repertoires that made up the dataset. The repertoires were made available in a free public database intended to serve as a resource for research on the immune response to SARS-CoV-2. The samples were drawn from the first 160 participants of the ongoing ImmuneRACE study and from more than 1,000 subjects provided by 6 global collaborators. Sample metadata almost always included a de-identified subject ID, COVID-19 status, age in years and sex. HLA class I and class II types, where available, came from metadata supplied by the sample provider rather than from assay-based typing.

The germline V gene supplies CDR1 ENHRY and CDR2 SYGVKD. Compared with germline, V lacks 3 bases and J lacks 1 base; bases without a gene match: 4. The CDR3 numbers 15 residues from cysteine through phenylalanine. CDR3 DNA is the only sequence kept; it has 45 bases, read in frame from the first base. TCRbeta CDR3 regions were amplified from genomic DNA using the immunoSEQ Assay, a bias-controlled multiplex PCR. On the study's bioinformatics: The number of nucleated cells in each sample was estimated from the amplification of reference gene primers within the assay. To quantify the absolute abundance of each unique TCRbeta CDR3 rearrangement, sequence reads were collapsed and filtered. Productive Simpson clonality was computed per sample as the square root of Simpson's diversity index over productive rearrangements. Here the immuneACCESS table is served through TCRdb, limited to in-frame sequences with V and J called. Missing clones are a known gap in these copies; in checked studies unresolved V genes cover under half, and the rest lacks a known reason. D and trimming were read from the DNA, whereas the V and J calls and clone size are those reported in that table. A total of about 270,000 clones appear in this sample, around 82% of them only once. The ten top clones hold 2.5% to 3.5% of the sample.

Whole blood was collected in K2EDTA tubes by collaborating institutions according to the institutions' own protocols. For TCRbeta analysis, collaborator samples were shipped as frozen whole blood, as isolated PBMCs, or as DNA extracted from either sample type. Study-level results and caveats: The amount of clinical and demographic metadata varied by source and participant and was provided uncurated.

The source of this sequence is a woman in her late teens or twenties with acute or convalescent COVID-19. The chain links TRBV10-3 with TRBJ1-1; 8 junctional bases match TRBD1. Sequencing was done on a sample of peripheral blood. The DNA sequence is TGTGCCATCAGTGACTCGACAGGGGAGAACACTGAAGCTTTCTTT. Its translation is CAISDSTGENTEAFF.